The T cell receptor beta chain described here comes from a study of cytomegalovirus exposure and HLA in healthy donors. Study as a whole: Genotyping of some 400 donors showed that 80% to 85% belonged to the Caucasian-associated ancestry cluster.

Regarding this clone: Antigen specificity is unknown.

Healthy bone marrow donors supplied every sample. The PCR made use of 60 Vbeta and 13 Jbeta primers. Repertoires were generated with immunoSEQ multiplex PCR, while TCRdb's copy carries only in-frame clones and drops some. The sample totals tens of thousands of clones. Study results and caveats: Later work found most CMV-associated TCR beta chains apparently HLA-restricted. High specificity and sensitivity for cytomegalovirus status were reported for the classifier.

The germline gives CDR1 GTSNPN, CDR2 SVGIG (reference sequence). This CDR3 is 14 amino acids long. V was cut by 1 base and J by 0 bases, with 6 bases left in between. Specimen: PBMCs. This sequence joins TRBV30 and TRBJ2-2, with D tentatively TRBD2 (5 bases). The receptor was isolated from a woman aged 25-40 years in good health and CMV-seropositive. This CDR3 reads CAWSAGTNTGELFF. CDR3 DNA: TGTGCCTGGAGTGCGGGAACGAACACCGGGGAGCTGTTTTTT.